These T cell receptor beta chains were read from a single sample in a study of graft-versus-host responses after intestinal transplantation. Sequencing used immunoSEQ multiplex PCR; TCRdb keeps in-frame clones, though not all of them. The sample carries about 17,000 clones, around two fifths recorded once. The source material was alloreactive CD8+ T cells from a mixed lymphocyte reaction culture, sampled before intestinal transplant. The receptors derive from a human patient who received an intestinal transplant. CDR3s leave out the opening cysteine and the closing phenylalanine or tryptophan. The order of the fields is J gene, V gene, CDR3 protein.

J gene: TRBJ1-5; V gene: TRBV28; CDR3 protein: ASSRPFNQPQH
J gene: TRBJ1-1; V gene: TRBV6-9; CDR3 protein: ASSYGTGNTEAF
J gene: TRBJ1-5; V gene: TRBV27; CDR3 protein: ASRPAGPQYQPQH
J gene: TRBJ2-2; V gene: TRBV27; CDR3 protein: ASSLRLGNTGELF
J gene: TRBJ1-5; V gene: TRBV27; CDR3 protein: ASSLGSNQPQH
J gene: TRBJ2-7; V gene: TRBV4-1; CDR3 protein: ASSQVGQGSYEQY
J gene: TRBJ2-1; V gene: TRBV10-3; CDR3 protein: ASRSNNEQF
J gene: TRBJ2-2; V gene: TRBV4-1; CDR3 protein: ASSQGTMAGELF
J gene: .; V gene: TRBV27; CDR3 protein: ASSLDGGDYEQY
J gene: TRBJ1-6; V gene: TRBV7-9; CDR3 protein: ASSLVAGTTLH
J gene: TRBJ1-1; V gene: TRBV7-3; CDR3 protein: ASSLQGGITEAF
J gene: TRBJ1-1; V gene: TRBV29-1; CDR3 protein: SGWTEKMNTEAF
J gene: TRBJ2-5; V gene: TRBV5-6; CDR3 protein: ASSLVMDRRAWETQY
J gene: TRBJ2-4; V gene: TRBV15; CDR3 protein: ATSRGFRESSLAKNIQY
J gene: TRBJ2-5; V gene: TRBV2; CDR3 protein: ASSHTGLAGEETQY
J gene: TRBJ2-7; V gene: TRBV4-1; CDR3 protein: ASSHPRTYEQY
J gene: TRBJ2-7; V gene: TRBV4-2; CDR3 protein: ASSPILGLAVVFEQY
J gene: TRBJ2-7; V gene: TRBV4-3; CDR3 protein: ASSSYEQY
J gene: TRBJ2-1; V gene: TRBV28; CDR3 protein: ASQVISSYNEQF
J gene: TRBJ1-1; V gene: TRBV6-9; CDR3 protein: ASRHSGGADTEAF
J gene: TRBJ2-5; V gene: TRBV7-9; CDR3 protein: ASSFPPSGPSGAQETQY
J gene: TRBJ1-2; V gene: TRBV27; CDR3 protein: ASSLVGANYGYT
J gene: TRBJ2-5; V gene: TRBV5-6; CDR3 protein: ASSIGQFQETQY
J gene: TRBJ1-2; V gene: TRBV19; CDR3 protein: ASTPGLDGYT
J gene: TRBJ2-7; V gene: TRBV11-1; CDR3 protein: ASSLREQY
J gene: TRBJ2-7; V gene: TRBV7-9; CDR3 protein: ASSSTWDEQY
J gene: TRBJ2-7; V gene: TRBV4-1; CDR3 protein: ASSQEVQGVGEQY
J gene: TRBJ1-5; V gene: TRBV21-1; CDR3 protein: ASRVRMLHWHHQPQH
J gene: TRBJ2-7; V gene: TRBV5-1; CDR3 protein: ASSLVQGGFYEQY
J gene: TRBJ2-1; V gene: TRBV6-4; CDR3 protein: ASSGDGLSEQF
J gene: TRBJ2-1; V gene: TRBV6-5; CDR3 protein: ASSGGTTYNEQF
J gene: TRBJ1-2; V gene: TRBV28; CDR3 protein: ASKAFGGYGYT
J gene: TRBJ2-3; V gene: TRBV28; CDR3 protein: ASSFGGTGRTDTQY
J gene: TRBJ2-7; V gene: TRBV28; CDR3 protein: ASSYQGWTYEQY
J gene: TRBJ1-5; V gene: TRBV4-1; CDR3 protein: ASSLRGSGNQPQH
J gene: TRBJ1-5; V gene: TRBV10-2; CDR3 protein: ASSLLAQNQPQH
J gene: TRBJ2-3; V gene: TRBV7-6; CDR3 protein: ASSSHSLDTDTQY
J gene: TRBJ2-5; V gene: TRBV7-8; CDR3 protein: ASSFSSETQY
J gene: TRBJ1-4; V gene: TRBV29-1; CDR3 protein: SVEVLATNEKLF
J gene: TRBJ2-1; V gene: TRBV18; CDR3 protein: ASSRTLINEQF
J gene: TRBJ2-1; V gene: TRBV27; CDR3 protein: ASGGNSGRASEQF
J gene: TRBJ2-5; V gene: TRBV7-9; CDR3 protein: ASSFRLWPQETQY
J gene: TRBJ1-4; V gene: TRBV5-1; CDR3 protein: ASSFVPGVAHEKLF
J gene: TRBJ2-4; V gene: TRBV4-2; CDR3 protein: ASSQVWGTRAKNIQY
J gene: TRBJ2-7; V gene: TRBV6-5; CDR3 protein: ASSYGFLSYEQY
J gene: TRBJ1-3; V gene: TRBV11-1; CDR3 protein: ASVMQERGNTIY
J gene: TRBJ2-1; V gene: TRBV5-4; CDR3 protein: ASSWGTSGDNEQF